The clone carrying this T cell receptor beta chain was detected ten times or more. The antigen is unknown. Time point in this sample: sample taken at primary tumor resection. Whole RNA, which was extracted from tumor, nontumor lung tissue or frozen PBMC, was sequenced without any cell sorting. TCR cDNA molecules were tagged individually, and each one carried a unique molecular identifier. TCRdb reprocessed the 5' RACE reads with MiXCR, giving one entry per CDR3 protein. This sample yields 89,000 or so distinct CDR3 sequences, of which 15% to 25% are seen a single time; about 6.8% belongs to the top ten. This entry comes from a study of spatial heterogeneity in lung cancer. This CDR3 is 13 amino acids long. Looked up from germline, CDR1 is SQVTM and CDR2 is ANQGSEA. With 5 bases removed from V and 4 bases from J, the gap between germline ends came to 14 bases. Study-wide points: TCRs found ubiquitously expanded in tumor appeared in blood more at resection than at follow-up.

This chain uses TRBV29-1 with TRBJ2-5; D might be TRBD1 (6 bases). The TCR originated in a male donor with early-stage non-small cell lung cancer. The material sequenced was PBMCs, taken at surgery. This chain's CDR3 is CSVSRGKGETQYF. The CDR3 DNA reads as TGCAGCGTTAGCAGGGGAAAGGGAGAGACCCAGTACTTC. The whole variable domain, remainder taken from reference TRBV29-1 and TRBJ2-5, is SAVISQKPSRDICQRGTSLTIQCQVDSQVTMMFWYRQQPGQSLTLIATANQGSEATYESGFVIDKFPISRPNLTFSTLTVSNMSPEDSSIYLCSVSRGKGETQYFGPGTRLLVL.